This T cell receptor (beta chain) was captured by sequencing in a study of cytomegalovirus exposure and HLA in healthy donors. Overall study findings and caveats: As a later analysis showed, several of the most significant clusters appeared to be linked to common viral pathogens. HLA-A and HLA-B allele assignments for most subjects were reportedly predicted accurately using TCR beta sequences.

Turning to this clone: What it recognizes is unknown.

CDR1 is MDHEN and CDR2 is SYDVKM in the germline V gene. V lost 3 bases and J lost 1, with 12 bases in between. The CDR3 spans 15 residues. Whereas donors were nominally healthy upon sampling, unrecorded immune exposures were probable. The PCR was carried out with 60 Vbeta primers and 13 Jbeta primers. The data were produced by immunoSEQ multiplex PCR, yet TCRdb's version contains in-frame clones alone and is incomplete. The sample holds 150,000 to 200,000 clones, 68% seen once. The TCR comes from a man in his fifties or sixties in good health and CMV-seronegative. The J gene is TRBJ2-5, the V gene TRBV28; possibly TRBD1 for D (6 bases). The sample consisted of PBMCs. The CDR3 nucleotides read TGTGCCAGCAGTTTTGGCAGGGGTTTCCAAGAGACCCAGTACTTC. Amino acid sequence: CASSFGRGFQETQYF.